The following is a TCR beta chain sequence with its context. This clonotype was detected many times. The antigen it recognizes is unknown. Base qualities are not at hand, and no much larger clone is one base apart. Library preparation employed 5' RACE. The reads were generated on a NextSeq 500. In the TCR library protocol, unique molecular identifiers were attached to individual cDNA molecules to correct for PCR bias and sequencing error. Both TCR alpha and beta chains were sequenced, and tight co-correlation was observed between alpha and beta sequence abundances in each sample. The original pipeline was this. Decombinator V4 was used to annotate TCR sequences for V gene, J gene and CDR3. TCRs were defined as expanded if a significant change between any two time points was detected under a Poisson model with p below 0.0001. Abundances of TCRs were expressed as counts per million after normalisation to the total number of TCRs sequenced in each sample. MAIT TCRs were defined by TRAV1-2 paired with TRAJ12, TRAJ20 or TRAJ33, and iNKT TCRs by TRAV10 paired with TRAJ18. A search of VDJdb, accessed on 1 November 2021, was run for TCRs annotated to CMV, EBV and SARS-CoV-2, with TCRs annotated for multiple antigens excluded. Through fastp at Q25 and MiXCR, TCRdb rebuilt clones from the public reads, retaining in-frame beta chains. CDR3 protein sequences are deduplicated, and each keeps its most common genes and DNA. TCRdb's processing, not the authors' own work, is the source of the V and J calls. The sample table shows some 36,000 distinct CDR3 sequences, and about 6% are seen once. Of the sample, roughly 4.8% falls within the top ten clones.

This record belongs to a study of early T cells in non-severe SARS-CoV-2 infection listed by TCRdb under 2021. Describing the broader study: TCR sequencing used bulk RNA from unsorted whole blood, so alpha and beta chains could not be paired.

General conclusions and limits of the study: VDJdb matching was skewed toward anti-spike CD8 responses and likely underestimated virus-specific expansions by missing private and CD4 specificities.

A case-control design nested within a healthcare worker cohort in London, UK, was used, with weekly nasopharyngeal swab PCR tests and blood sampling performed. Healthcare workers were recruited during the week of the UK lockdown, between 23 and 31 March 2020, and followed weekly for up to about 15 weeks. The germline V gene gives CDR1 as SGHVS and CDR2 as FNYEAQ. Reading from cysteine to phenylalanine, the CDR3 counts 15 amino acids. Only the CDR3 DNA stays, 45 bases, in frame from base 1. V is trimmed back by 4 bases and J by 2 bases, and the junction contains 4 bases that no gene match accounts for.

This TCR was sampled from an adult who was a healthcare worker with PCR-confirmed SARS-CoV-2 infection or an uninfected control (not recorded which). The sample taken for sequencing was whole blood. The chain uses TRBV7-6 and TRBJ2-1; TRBD2 aligns with 8 central bases. In nucleotides, the sequence is TGTGCCAGCAGCTATAGCGGGATCCCCTACAATGAGCAGTTCTTC. It is translated as CASSYSGIPYNEQFF.